This T cell receptor (beta chain) derives from a study of cytomegalovirus exposure and HLA in healthy donors. With respect to this clone: Its target is not known.

A multiplex PCR was run with 60 Vbeta primers and 13 Jbeta primers. Sequencing was performed with immunoSEQ multiplex PCR; in TCRdb, only in-frame clones are kept and a portion is missing. Of about 87,000 clones in the sample, 70% to 80% were seen once. Study outcomes and limitations: According to the study, around 180 TCR beta chains were cytomegalovirus-associated. The study carried out a later analysis of TCR beta sequences. It associated some 15,000 of them with specific HLA alleles at a false discovery rate of 0.05. Testing in vitro showed three CMV-associated chains specific for CMV antigens.

The CDR3 runs to 11 residues. Trimming took 8 bases from V and 5 from J, leaving 9 bases between them. Germline assignment: CDR1 SNHLY and CDR2 FYNNEI. V gene TRBV2 combines with J gene TRBJ1-2; D unresolved. The clonotype originates from a young man in good health and CMV-seropositive. The sequencing sample was made of PBMCs. The CDR3 is CASRPEYGYTF. In nucleotides, the CDR3 is TGTGCCAGCCGTCCGGAGTATGGCTACACCTTC.